The source of this T cell receptor (beta chain) is a study of OX40 agonist ivuxolimab in advanced cancers. Study-wide context: All patients had ivuxolimab intravenously every 2 weeks at 0.01 to 10 mg/kg.

Patients with a history of autoimmune disease or on systemic immunosuppression were excluded. Here immunoSEQ multiplex PCR was the method, and the copy in TCRdb shows in-frame clones only, minus some. The data hold 100,000 or so clones, with about 88% observed a single time. The sequencing here drew on CD4+ or CD8+ T cells sorted from blood, taken in a trial of the OX40 agonist ivuxolimab. This TCR was recovered from an adult with an advanced solid tumor such as melanoma, head and neck, liver or kidney cancer.

The CDR3: CASSVGRGSGQSYTF. In nucleotides, the CDR3 is TGCGCCAGCAGCGTCGGTAGGGGGTCGGGTCAGAGCTACACCTTC. The chain employs TRBV5-1 and TRBJ1-2; possible D gene TRBD1, 6 bases. The CDR3 is 15 amino acids. V lost 4 bases to trimming and J lost 9 bases, with 22 bases between them. From germline, CDR1 is SGHRS and CDR2 YFSETQ. Filled out from reference TRBV5-1 and TRBJ1-2, the complete variable domain reads KAGVTQTPRYLIKTRGQQVTLSCSPISGHRSVSWYQQTPGQGLQFLFEYFSETQRNKGNFPGRFSGRQFSNSRSEMNVSTLELGDSALYLCASSVGRGSGQSYTFGSGTRLTVV.